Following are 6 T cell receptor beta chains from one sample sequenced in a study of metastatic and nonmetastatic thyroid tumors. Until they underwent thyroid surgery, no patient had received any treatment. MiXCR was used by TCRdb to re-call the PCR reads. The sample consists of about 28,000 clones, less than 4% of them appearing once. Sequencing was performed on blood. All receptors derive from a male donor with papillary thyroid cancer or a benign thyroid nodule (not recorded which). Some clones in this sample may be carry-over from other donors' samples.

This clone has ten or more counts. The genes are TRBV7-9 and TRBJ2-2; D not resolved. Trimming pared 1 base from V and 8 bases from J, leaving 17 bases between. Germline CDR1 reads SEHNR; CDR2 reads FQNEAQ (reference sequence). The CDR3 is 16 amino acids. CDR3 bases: TGTGCCAGCAGCTTAGGCGGTCAACGGTTCGGGGGGGAGCTGTTTTTT. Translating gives CASSLGGQRFGGELFF.

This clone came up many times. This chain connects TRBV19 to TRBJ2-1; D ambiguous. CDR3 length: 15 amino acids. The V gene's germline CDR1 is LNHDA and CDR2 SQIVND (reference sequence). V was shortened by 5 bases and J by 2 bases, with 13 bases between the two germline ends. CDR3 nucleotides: TGTGCCAGTAGTGGCTCAGACGGCGCCTACAATGAGCAGTTCTTC. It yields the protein CASSGSDGAYNEQFF.

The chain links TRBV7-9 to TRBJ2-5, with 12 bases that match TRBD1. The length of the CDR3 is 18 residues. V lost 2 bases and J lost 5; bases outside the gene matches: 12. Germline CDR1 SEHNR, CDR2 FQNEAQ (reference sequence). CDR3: CASSLPPGTGGHLETQYF. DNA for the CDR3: TGTGCCAGCAGCTTACCCCCGGGGACAGGGGGCCATTTGGAGACCCAGTACTTC. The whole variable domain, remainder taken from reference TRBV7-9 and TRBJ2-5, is DTGVSQNPRHKITKRGQNVTFRCDPISEHNRLYWYRQTLGQGPEFLTYFQNEAQLEKSRLLSDRFSAERPKGSFSTLEIQRTEQGDSAMYLCASSLPPGTGGHLETQYFGPGTRLLVL.

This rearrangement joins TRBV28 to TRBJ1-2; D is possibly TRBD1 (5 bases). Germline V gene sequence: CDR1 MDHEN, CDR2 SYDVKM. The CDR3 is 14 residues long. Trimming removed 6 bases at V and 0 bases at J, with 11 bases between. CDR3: CASSQGRTNYGYTF. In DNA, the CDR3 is TGTGCCAGCAGCCAGGGACGGACTAACTATGGCTACACCTTC.

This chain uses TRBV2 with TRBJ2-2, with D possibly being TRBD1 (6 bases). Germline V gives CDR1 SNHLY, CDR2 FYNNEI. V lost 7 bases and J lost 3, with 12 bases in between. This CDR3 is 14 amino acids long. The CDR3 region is CASIEGGYTGELFF. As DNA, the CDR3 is TGTGCCAGCATCGAAGGGGGATACACCGGGGAGCTGTTTTTT.

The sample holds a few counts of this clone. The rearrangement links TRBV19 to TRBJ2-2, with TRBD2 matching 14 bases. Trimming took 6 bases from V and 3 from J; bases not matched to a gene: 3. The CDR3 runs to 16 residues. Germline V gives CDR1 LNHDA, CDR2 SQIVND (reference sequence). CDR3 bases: TGTGCCAGTAGCGGGACTAGCGGGAGCTACACCGGGGAGCTGTTTTTT. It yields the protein CASSGTSGSYTGELFF.